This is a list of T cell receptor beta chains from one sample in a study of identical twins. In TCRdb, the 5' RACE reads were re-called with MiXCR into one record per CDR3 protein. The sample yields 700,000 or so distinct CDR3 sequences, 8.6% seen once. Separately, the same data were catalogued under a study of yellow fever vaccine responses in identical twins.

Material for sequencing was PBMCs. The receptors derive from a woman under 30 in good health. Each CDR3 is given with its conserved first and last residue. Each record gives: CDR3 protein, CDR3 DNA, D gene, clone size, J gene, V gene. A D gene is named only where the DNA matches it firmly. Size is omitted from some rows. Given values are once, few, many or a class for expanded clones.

CDR3aa: CASSYRDRGYEQYF; CDR3nt: TGTGCCAGCAGTTACCGGGACAGGGGCTACGAGCAGTACTTC; d_gene: TRBD1; abundance: many; j_gene: TRBJ2-7; v_gene: TRBV6-5
CDR3aa: CASSLKPQTPEQFF; CDR3nt: TGTGCCAGCAGCTTAAAACCTCAGACACCGGAGCAGTTCTTC; d_gene: NA; abundance: NA; j_gene: TRBJ2-1; v_gene: TRBV7-2
CDR3aa: CASSPSLAGSYNEQFF; CDR3nt: TGTGCCAGCAGCCCCTCCCTAGCGGGCTCCTACAATGAGCAGTTCTTC; d_gene: TRBD2; abundance: few; j_gene: TRBJ2-1; v_gene: TRBV4-2
CDR3aa: CSAREQITQYF; CDR3nt: TGCAGTGCTAGAGAACAGATTACGCAGTATTTT; d_gene: NA; abundance: few; j_gene: TRBJ2-3; v_gene: TRBV20-1
CDR3aa: CSARRTQETQYF; CDR3nt: TGCAGTGCTCGAAGGACTCAAGAGACCCAGTACTTC; d_gene: NA; abundance: NA; j_gene: TRBJ2-5; v_gene: TRBV20-1
CDR3aa: CASRGSMSTDTQYF; CDR3nt: TGTGCCAGCCGCGGGAGTATGAGCACAGATACGCAGTATTTT; d_gene: TRBD2; abundance: NA; j_gene: TRBJ2-3; v_gene: TRBV25-1
CDR3aa: CASKGVITGTEAFF; CDR3nt: TGTGCCAGCAAGGGAGTTATCACCGGCACTGAAGCTTTCTTT; d_gene: NA; abundance: few; j_gene: TRBJ1-1; v_gene: TRBV28
CDR3aa: CSARGRANYNEQFF; CDR3nt: TGCAGTGCTAGAGGCAGGGCCAACTACAATGAGCAGTTCTTC; d_gene: NA; abundance: NA; j_gene: TRBJ2-1; v_gene: TRBV20-1
CDR3aa: CSARERGSYNEQFF; CDR3nt: TGCAGTGCCCGAGAAAGAGGGTCCTACAATGAGCAGTTCTTC; d_gene: NA; abundance: few; j_gene: TRBJ2-1; v_gene: TRBV20-1
CDR3aa: CAISESPSGSFFADTQYF; CDR3nt: TGTGCCATCAGTGAGTCTCCTAGCGGGAGTTTCTTTGCAGATACGCAGTATTTT; d_gene: TRBD2; abundance: many; j_gene: TRBJ2-3; v_gene: TRBV10-3
CDR3aa: CASSEYPTAGNEQFF; CDR3nt: TGCGCCAGCAGTGAATACCCGACGGCAGGAAATGAGCAGTTCTTC; d_gene: NA; abundance: NA; j_gene: TRBJ2-1; v_gene: TRBV10-2
CDR3aa: CASSLISPRNEQFF; CDR3nt: TGTGCCAGCAGCTTAATCAGCCCCCGCAATGAGCAGTTCTTC; d_gene: NA; abundance: few; j_gene: TRBJ2-1; v_gene: TRBV7-2
CDR3aa: CASSSGTRYDEQFF; CDR3nt: TGTGCCAGCAGTAGCGGGACTAGATACGATGAGCAGTTCTTC; d_gene: TRBD2; abundance: NA; j_gene: TRBJ2-1; v_gene: TRBV28
CDR3aa: CASSQQTTGETQYF; CDR3nt: TGTGCCAGCAGCCAACAGACCACCGGGGAGACCCAGTACTTC; d_gene: NA; abundance: few; j_gene: TRBJ2-5; v_gene: TRBV14
CDR3aa: CAISRGQYGYTF; CDR3nt: TGTGCCATCAGTCGGGGACAGTACGGCTACACCTTC; d_gene: TRBD1; abundance: many; j_gene: TRBJ1-2; v_gene: TRBV10-3
CDR3aa: CAIRQGVSRTDTQYF; CDR3nt: TGTGCCATCCGTCAGGGGGTCTCCCGCACAGATACGCAGTATTTT; d_gene: TRBD1; abundance: NA; j_gene: TRBJ2-3; v_gene: TRBV10-3
CDR3aa: CSVDSHSYNEQFF; CDR3nt: TGCAGCGTTGATTCTCACTCCTACAATGAGCAGTTCTTC; d_gene: NA; abundance: NA; j_gene: TRBJ2-1; v_gene: TRBV29-1
CDR3aa: CASSLYRGDSPLHF; CDR3nt: TGTGCCAGCAGTTTGTACAGGGGAGATTCACCCCTCCACTTT; d_gene: TRBD1; abundance: NA; j_gene: TRBJ1-6; v_gene: TRBV28
CDR3aa: CAPHGTPGHASYEQYF; CDR3nt: TGTGCCCCGCACGGGACTCCGGGACACGCGTCCTACGAGCAGTACTTC; d_gene: NA; abundance: few; j_gene: TRBJ2-7; v_gene: TRBV10-3
CDR3aa: CASSKEGWNTEAFF; CDR3nt: TGCGCCAGCAGCAAAGAGGGTTGGAACACTGAAGCTTTCTTT; d_gene: NA; abundance: few; j_gene: TRBJ1-1; v_gene: TRBV5-1
CDR3aa: CASSQRGASVNEQFF; CDR3nt: TGCGCCAGCAGCCAGCGGGGGGCGAGCGTCAATGAGCAGTTCTTC; d_gene: TRBD2; abundance: NA; j_gene: TRBJ2-1; v_gene: TRBV4-1
CDR3aa: CASSSKSWGDDSF; CDR3nt: TGTGCCAGCAGCTCGAAATCTTGGGGAGACGATTCCTTC; d_gene: NA; abundance: few; j_gene: TRBJ2-5; v_gene: TRBV5-6
CDR3aa: CASSYPPARTYNEQFF; CDR3nt: TGTGCCAGCAGTTACCCCCCGGCTAGAACGTACAATGAGCAGTTCTTC; d_gene: NA; abundance: NA; j_gene: TRBJ2-1; v_gene: TRBV6-5
CDR3aa: CASSFPGLAGGIEQYF; CDR3nt: TGTGCCAGCAGTTTCCCTGGGCTAGCGGGAGGGATCGAGCAGTACTTC; d_gene: TRBD2; abundance: NA; j_gene: TRBJ2-7; v_gene: TRBV28